This T cell receptor beta chain originates from a study of PD-1 blockade in mismatch repair-deficient tumors. Mismatch repair deficiency was confirmed in all patients, by PCR or immunohistochemistry. Three pembrolizumab responders had their TCRs sequenced. CDR1 is SGHDN and CDR2 is FVKESK in the germline V gene. V was shortened by 0 bases and J by 0 bases, with 8 bases between the two germline ends. The CDR3 totals 15 residues. Assay used: immunoSEQ multiplex PCR; TCRdb lists only in-frame clones, some missing. The data contain 130,000 or so clones, roughly 86% of them singletons. This receptor was taken from an adult with mismatch repair-deficient cancer. This chain uses TRBV14 with TRBJ1-1; tentative D call: TRBD1 (5 bases). Sequencing was performed on peripheral blood, taken 44 weeks after starting pembrolizumab. CDR3 region: CASSQDFRVNTEAFF. CDR3 DNA sequence: TGTGCCAGCAGCCAAGATTTCAGGGTGAACACTGAAGCTTTCTTT.